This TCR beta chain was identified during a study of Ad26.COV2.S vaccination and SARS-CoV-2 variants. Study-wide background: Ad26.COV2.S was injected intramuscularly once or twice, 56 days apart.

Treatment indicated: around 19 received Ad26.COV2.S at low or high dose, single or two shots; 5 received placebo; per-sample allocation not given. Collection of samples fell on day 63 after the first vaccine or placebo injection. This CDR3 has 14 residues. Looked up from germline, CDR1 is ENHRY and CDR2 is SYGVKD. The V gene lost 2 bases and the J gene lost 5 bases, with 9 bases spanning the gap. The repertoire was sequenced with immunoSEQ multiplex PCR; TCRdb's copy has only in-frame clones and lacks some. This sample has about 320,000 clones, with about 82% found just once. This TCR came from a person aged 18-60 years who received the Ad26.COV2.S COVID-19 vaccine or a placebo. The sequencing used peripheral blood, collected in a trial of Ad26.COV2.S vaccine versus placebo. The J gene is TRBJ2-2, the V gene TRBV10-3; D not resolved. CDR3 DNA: TGTGCCATCAGTGAGGGTAAAGGGACCGGGGAGCTGTTTTTT. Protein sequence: CAISEGKGTGELFF.